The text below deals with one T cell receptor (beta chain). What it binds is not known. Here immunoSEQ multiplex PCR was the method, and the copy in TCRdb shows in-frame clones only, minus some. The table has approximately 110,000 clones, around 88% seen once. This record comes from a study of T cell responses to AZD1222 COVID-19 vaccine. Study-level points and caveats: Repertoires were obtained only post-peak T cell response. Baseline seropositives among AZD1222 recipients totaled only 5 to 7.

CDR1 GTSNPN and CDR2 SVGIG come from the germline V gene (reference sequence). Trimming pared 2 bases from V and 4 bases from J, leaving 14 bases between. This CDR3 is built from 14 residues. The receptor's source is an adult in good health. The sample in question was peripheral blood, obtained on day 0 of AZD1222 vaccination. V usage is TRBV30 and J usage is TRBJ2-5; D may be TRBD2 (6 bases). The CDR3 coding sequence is TGTGCCTGGAGTATATTAGCGGAATTAGAGACCCAGTACTTC. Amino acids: CAWSILAELETQYF.